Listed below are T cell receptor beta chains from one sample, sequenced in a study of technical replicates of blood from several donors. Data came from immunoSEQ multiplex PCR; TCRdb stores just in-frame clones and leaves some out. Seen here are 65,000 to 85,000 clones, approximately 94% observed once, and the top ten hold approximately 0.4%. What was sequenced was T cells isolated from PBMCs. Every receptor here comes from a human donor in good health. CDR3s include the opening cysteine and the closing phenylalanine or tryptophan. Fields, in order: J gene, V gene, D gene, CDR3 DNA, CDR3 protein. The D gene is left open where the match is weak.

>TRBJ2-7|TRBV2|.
TGTGCCAGCAAACGGGAGATGAGCGAGCAGTACTTC
CASKREMSEQYF
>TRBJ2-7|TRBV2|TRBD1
TGTGCCAGCATCCTGGGACAGGGGATTTACGAGCAGTACTTC
CASILGQGIYEQYF
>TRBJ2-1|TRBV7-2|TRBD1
TGTGCCAGCAACTCAAAGGGACAGGGAATGGATGAGCAGTTCTTC
CASNSKGQGMDEQFF
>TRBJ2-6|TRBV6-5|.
TGTGCCACTTTACAGGGCCCACCTGGGGCCAACGTCCTGACTTTC
CATLQGPPGANVLTF
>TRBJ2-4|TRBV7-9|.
TGTGCCAGCAGCTTGGTTCGGGGGAGGGCCAAAAACATTCAGTACTTC
CASSLVRGRAKNIQYF
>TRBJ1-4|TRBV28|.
TGTGCCAGCAGTTCGGGGGGAAGTGGGGGTGAAAAACTGTTTTTT
CASSSGGSGGEKLFF
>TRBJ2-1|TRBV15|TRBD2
TGTGCCACCAGCAGAACCCTAGCGGGAGTCAATGAGCAGTTCTTC
CATSRTLAGVNEQFF
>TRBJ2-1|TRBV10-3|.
TGTGCCATCAGTGACCGACAGGGTAGCGGCTACAATGAGCAGTTCTTC
CAISDRQGSGYNEQFF
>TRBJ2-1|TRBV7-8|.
TGTGCCAGCAGCTTCGCGTTTGACGGACTGGGGTCCTACAATGAGCAGTTCTTC
CASSFAFDGLGSYNEQFF
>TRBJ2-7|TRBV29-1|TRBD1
TGCAGCGTGGGGACAGCCTTCTACGAGCAGTACTTC
CSVGTAFYEQYF
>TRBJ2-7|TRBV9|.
TGTGCCAGCAGCGCCACATCCTCCTACGAGCAGTACTTC
CASSATSSYEQYF
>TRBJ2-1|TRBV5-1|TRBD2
TGCGCCAGCAGCTTGGATTTAGCGGGGTTCAATGAGCAGTTCTTC
CASSLDLAGFNEQFF
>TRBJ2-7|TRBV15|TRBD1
TGTGCCACCAGCAGAGCCCCTCGGGACAGTAACTACGAGCAGTACTTC
CATSRAPRDSNYEQYF
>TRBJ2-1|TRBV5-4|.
TGTGCCAGCAGCTCGGGGAGTAGACACAATGAGCAGTTCTTC
CASSSGSRHNEQFF
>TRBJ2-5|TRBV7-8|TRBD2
TGTGCCAGCAGCTTGGTCCTAGCGGGAGTTCCGGAGACCCAGTACTTC
CASSLVLAGVPETQYF
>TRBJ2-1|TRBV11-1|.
TGTGCCAGCAGCCCTCTTGTGGCGGGACTCAAGAATGAGCAGTTCTTC
CASSPLVAGLKNEQFF